The sequence of this TCR beta chain was determined in a study of cytomegalovirus exposure and HLA in healthy donors. General observations from the study: Excluded were some V segments that proved indistinguishable, including TRBV6-2 and TRBV6-3. A prior analysis recorded that most TCR beta V segments were productive about 87% or about 30% of the time.

It was with 60 Vbeta and 13 Jbeta primers that the PCR ran. Only in-frame clones appear in the TCRdb table, and some are missing; sequencing was by immunoSEQ multiplex PCR. Found here are approximately 70,000 clones; the top ten clones hold 3.5% to 4%. As regards this clone: Its target is not known.

Germline CDR1 and CDR2: SGDLS and YYNGEE. Trimming at V came to 3 bases and at J to 6 bases, leaving 5 bases not matched to a gene. The CDR3 contains 14 residues. The chain links TRBV9 to TRBJ2-2; 7 positions match TRBD1. This receptor was identified in a female donor in good health and CMV-seropositive. The sample consisted of PBMCs. The CDR3 nucleotides read TGTGCCAGCAGCGAGATACAGGGGCCCGGGGAGCTGTTTTTT. Its protein product is CASSEIQGPGELFF.